What follows are 5 T cell receptor beta chains derived from one specimen sequenced in a study of Tregs in tolerant kidney transplant recipients. Assay: immunoSEQ multiplex PCR; the TCRdb copy retains only in-frame clones and omits some. The sample consists of 60,000 to 75,000 clones, over 75% of them appearing once. The specimen was Tregs from blood, collected before the transplant. Receptors were obtained from a human donor who received a combined kidney and bone marrow transplant.

The chain has TRBV29-1 and TRBJ2-7; TRBD1 matches 9 bases. Germline loops: CDR1 SQVTM, CDR2 ANQGSEA. The CDR3 length is 13 residues. The CDR3 here is CATPGQGTYEQYF. As DNA, the CDR3 is TGCGCCACCCCGGGACAGGGTACCTACGAGCAGTACTTC.

The chain combines TRBV10-3 with TRBJ2-6; D is unresolved. The CDR3 has 15 residues. The germline V and J ends were trimmed by 3 bases and 4 bases, with 10 bases remaining between them. Germline CDR1 ENHRY, CDR2 SYGVKD. The CDR3 DNA reads as TGTGCCATCAGTGAATCCGGGCGGGGGGCCAACGTCCTGACTTTC. Its protein is CAISESGRGANVLTF.

Concerning this clone: This specimen includes other DNA sequences encoding the same CDR3. This chain connects TRBV6-4 to TRBJ2-3, with D perhaps TRBD1 (6 bases). Germline V gene lookup returns CDR1 MRHNA and CDR2 SNTAGT. V was shortened by 3 bases and J by 4 bases, with 11 bases between the two germline ends. The CDR3 covers 14 residues. CDR3 region: CASSEGGDPDTQYF. The CDR3 coding sequence is TGTGCCAGCAGTGAAGGGGGAGACCCAGATACGCAGTATTTT.

The chain has TRBV5-1 and TRBJ1-1; 8 bases are a match to TRBD1. The CDR3 runs to 14 residues. Germline CDR1 reads SGHRS; CDR2 reads YFSETQ. The J segment lost 14 bases and the V segment lost 10 bases, leaving 22 bases of the junction unmatched. Here the CDR3 DNA reads TGCGCCTCACAAATCCAAACAGGGGGTTTGGAAATCTTCTTT. This gives the protein CASQIQTGGLEIFF. Full variable domain (missing parts from reference TRBV5-1 and TRBJ1-1): KAGVTQTPRYLIKTRGQQVTLSCSPISGHRSVSWYQQTPGQGLQFLFEYFSETQRNKGNFPGRFSGRQFSNSRSEMNVSTLELGDSALYLCASQIQTGGLEIFFGQGTRLTVV.

This chain connects TRBV28 to TRBJ1-2; 7 positions agree with TRBD1. Germline assignment: CDR1 MDHEN and CDR2 SYDVKM. The V and J ends lost 2 bases and 4 bases, in that order; junction bases with no gene match: 7. This CDR3 contains 15 residues. The DNA for the CDR3 is TGTGCCAGCAGTTTAGTGGCAGGGGGTCTCTATGGCTACACCTTC. It translates to CASSLVAGGLYGYTF.